A single sample gave rise to the 5 T cell receptor beta chains below, sequenced in a study of PD-L1 blockade in urothelial cancer. Time point: pretreatment peripheral blood. Measured with immunoSEQ multiplex PCR; TCRdb has only the in-frame clones, and not every one. The profile shows 70,000 to 95,000 clones, roughly 84% of them singletons. This specimen was PBMCs, taken around atezolizumab (anti-PD-L1) treatment. The receptors come from a man between 60 and 75 years old with urothelial cancer.

V usage is TRBV27 and J usage is TRBJ2-2, with D maybe TRBD2 (6 bases). Germline V gene sequence: CDR1 MNHEY, CDR2 SMNVEV (reference sequence). V lost 2 bases and J 3 bases, leaving 13 bases between the germline ends. The CDR3 totals 16 residues. The CDR3 coding sequence is TGTGCCAGCAGTTTAGCCAGGGCGGGATACACCGGGGAGCTGTTTTTT. Encoded protein: CASSLARAGYTGELFF.

Here the CDR3 reads CASSKAPRAPRGGYTF. The CDR3, as DNA: TGTGCCAGCAGCAAAGCCCCCCGAGCCCCAAGAGGTGGCTACACCTTC. V and J are TRBV21-1 and TRBJ1-2. TRBV21-1 is annotated as a pseudogene. The CDR3 totals 16 residues.

V is TRBV30 and J is TRBJ1-2; a weak D match, TRBD1 (5 bases). Between the trimmed V and J ends, which lost 2 bases and 4 bases, there was a span of 14 bases. The CDR3 totals 14 residues. The germline CDR1 and CDR2 sequences are GTSNPN and SVGIG (reference sequence). The CDR3 is CAWSLQGMGYGYTF. The CDR3 DNA reads TGTGCCTGGAGTCTTCAGGGAATGGGCTATGGCTACACCTTC.

This chain uses TRBV7-2 with TRBJ2-2; 9 nucleotides match TRBD2. The CDR3 is 13 residues long. Germline V gene lookup returns CDR1 SGHTA and CDR2 FQGNSA. Trimming at V came to 6 bases and at J to 6 bases, leaving 2 bases not matched to a gene. DNA of the CDR3: TGTGCCAGCAGGTCTAGCGGGGCCGGGGAGCTGTTTTTT. Translated: CASRSSGAGELFF.

A single count supports this clone. In DNA form, the CDR3 reads TGTGCCAGCAGCTTAGGGTCCCTCACTAGCGGGGTTTACAATGAGCAGTTCTTC. Its protein is CASSLGSLTSGVYNEQFF. The rearrangement joins TRBV7-9 to TRBJ2-1, with 10 bases identical to TRBD2. This CDR3 has 18 amino acids. Germline CDR1 is SEHNR and CDR2 is FQNEAQ (reference sequence). The V and J ends lost 1 base and 4 bases, in that order; junction bases with no gene match: 10.